The 29 T cell receptor beta chains below come from one sample, sequenced in a study of blood T cell repertoires in COVID-19. Repertoires were generated with immunoSEQ multiplex PCR, while TCRdb's copy carries only in-frame clones and drops some. The data show about 670,000 clones, more than 80% seen once. Sequenced sample: peripheral blood. Every receptor here comes from a woman in her late teens or twenties with acute or convalescent COVID-19.

This clone was recorded once. The gene calls are TRBV12-5 and TRBJ2-3; the match to TRBD1 covers 9 bases. CDR3 size: 16 residues. Germline CDR1 is LGHNT and CDR2 is FRNRAP. Trimming took 5 bases from V and 4 from J; bases not matched to a gene: 10. The CDR3 loop is CASGAGGQGFADTQYF. The DNA of the CDR3 is TGTGCTAGTGGTGCGGGCGGACAGGGGTTCGCAGATACGCAGTATTTT.

V usage is TRBV9 and J usage is TRBJ1-6; no clear D. This CDR3 is 15 amino acids long. The germline V and J ends were trimmed by 0 bases and 11 bases, with 15 bases remaining between them. Looked up from germline, CDR1 is SGDLS and CDR2 is YYNGEE. CDR3 protein: CASSVAARVGAPLHF. The CDR3 DNA is TGTGCCAGCAGCGTAGCTGCTCGCGTCGGGGCACCCCTCCACTTT.

V gene TRBV6-5 combines with J gene TRBJ2-2; 7 bases fit TRBD1. The V and J ends lost 6 bases and 8 bases, in that order; junction bases with no gene match: 12. Germline V CDR1 and CDR2: MNHEY, SVGAGI. There are 15 residues in the CDR3. The CDR3 DNA reads TGTGCCAGCAGAATCCGGGACAGTCCCGTTGGGGAGCTGTTTTTT. Protein sequence: CASRIRDSPVGELFF.

This chain joins TRBV12-3 or TRBV12-4 and TRBJ2-3; TRBD2 might be the D (5 bases). Trimming shortened V by 8 bases and J by 1 base, and 10 bases separated the two germline ends. The CDR3 totals 13 residues. CDR3 sequence: CASRSGGTDTQYF. The CDR3 DNA follows: TGTGCCAGCCGCTCCGGGGGCACAGATACGCAGTATTTT.

The V call is TRBV7-6, the J call TRBJ2-2; the match to TRBD1 covers 7 bases. This CDR3 is built from 17 residues. V was pared by 5 bases and J by 1 base, with 10 bases of the junction left unmatched. From germline, CDR1 is SGHVS and CDR2 FNYEAQ. The CDR3 region is CASSPRGGPMNTGELFF. DNA of the CDR3: TGTGCCAGCAGCCCGAGAGGGGGCCCTATGAACACCGGGGAGCTGTTTTTT.

V gene TRBV12-3 or TRBV12-4 combines with J gene TRBJ1-1; D gene ambiguous. Trimming stripped 7 bases from V and 1 base from J, with 7 bases between. The CDR3 has 12 amino acids. CDR3 nucleotide sequence: TGTGCCAGCAAGGAGGGGAACACTGAAGCTTTCTTT. It specifies CASKEGNTEAFF.

The CDR3 sequence is CASSPQDSPHSYEQYF. The CDR3 nucleotides are TGTGCCAGCTCACCACAAGACAGCCCACATTCCTACGAGCAGTACTTC. V and J are TRBV18 and TRBJ2-7; tentative D call: TRBD1 (5 bases). V was clipped by 1 base and J by 1 base, with 14 bases between them. The CDR3 runs 16 residues. Germline-derived CDR1 and CDR2 are KGHSH and LQKENI. The whole variable domain, remainder taken from reference TRBV18 and TRBJ2-7, is NAGVMQNPRHLVRRRGQEARLRCSPMKGHSHVYWYRQLPEEGLKFMVYLQKENIIDESGMPKERFSAEFPKEGPSILRIQQVVRGDSAAYFCASSPQDSPHSYEQYFGPGTRLTVT.

The sample holds one count of this clone. The J gene is TRBJ2-3, the V gene TRBV19, with TRBD2 matching over 9 bases. Unmatched junction bases numbered 7, after V lost 3 bases and J lost 0 bases. The germline gives CDR1 LNHDA, CDR2 SQIVND (reference sequence). This CDR3 is built from 17 residues. The CDR3 coding sequence is TGTGCCAGTAGTATTGGTAGCGGGGGCCCTAGCACAGATACGCAGTATTTT. Protein: CASSIGSGGPSTDTQYF.

This chain uses TRBV15 with TRBJ2-7; D remains unclear. V was pared by 0 bases and J by 0 bases, with 12 bases between. The CDR3 has 16 amino acids. The germline CDR1 and CDR2 sequences are LNHNV and YYDKDF (reference sequence). This CDR3 reads CATSRDHRGSSYEQYF. CDR3 in DNA: TGTGCCACCAGCAGAGATCATCGAGGCAGCTCCTACGAGCAGTACTTC.

The V call is TRBV7-8, the J call TRBJ2-7; possible D gene TRBD2, 6 bases. Germline loops: CDR1 SGHVS, CDR2 FQNEAQ. The V end lost 3 bases, the J end lost 3 bases, and 15 bases lay between the germline ends. CDR3 length equals 15 residues. CDR3: CASSFIHGEDYEQYF. CDR3 nucleotide sequence: TGTGCCAGCAGCTTCATACATGGGGAGGACTACGAGCAGTACTTC.

This clone occurred a few times. The CDR3 is CATNPQDRAHYGYTF. The CDR3 DNA reads as TGTGCCACCAACCCGCAGGACAGGGCGCACTATGGCTACACCTTC. The chain joins TRBV15 to TRBJ1-2, with 8 bases identical to TRBD1. Germline V gene lookup returns CDR1 LNHNV and CDR2 YYDKDF (reference sequence). The CDR3 covers 15 residues. V shed 7 bases and J 3 bases; nucleotides not matched to a gene: 10.

This chain joins TRBV5-5 and TRBJ1-2; 9 nucleotides line up with TRBD1. Unmatched junction bases numbered 14, after V lost 1 base and J lost 4 bases. This CDR3 contains 18 residues. CDR1 and CDR2 (germline): SGHKS, YYEKEE (reference sequence). The CDR3 here is CASSLTGGLDPPIYGYTF. The CDR3 DNA is TGTGCCAGCAGCTTGACAGGGGGCCTAGACCCACCAATCTATGGCTACACCTTC.

The chain carries TRBV5-4 and TRBJ1-1; 8 nucleotides match TRBD1. The CDR3 spans 15 residues. Germline trimming cut 4 bases from V and 4 bases from J; bases unmatched to any gene: 9. Germline V gives CDR1 SGHNT, CDR2 YYREEE (reference sequence). The CDR3 nucleotides are TGTGCCAGCAGCCCCCCGGACAGGGTAGGCACTGAAGCTTTCTTT. Translating gives CASSPPDRVGTEAFF.

CDR3 nucleotide sequence: TGTGCCATCAGCCCTGGACACTTCAATCAGCCCCAGCATTTT. It is translated as CAISPGHFNQPQHF. The chain employs TRBV10-3 and TRBJ1-5, with D perhaps matching TRBD1 (5 bases). V was clipped by 6 bases and J by 3 bases, with 12 bases between them. The CDR3 is made up of 14 amino acids. CDR1 ENHRY and CDR2 SYGVKD come from the germline V gene.

The chain links TRBV27 to TRBJ2-7, with 9 bases aligning to TRBD2. Unmatched junction bases numbered 3, after V lost 0 bases and J lost 0 bases. Germline CDR1 reads MNHEY; CDR2 reads SMNVEV (reference sequence). CDR3 length equals 16 residues. CDR3 sequence: CASSLSGSGGSYEQYF. CDR3 nucleotide sequence: TGTGCCAGCAGTTTATCGGGTAGCGGGGGCTCCTACGAGCAGTACTTC.

The chain employs TRBV19 and TRBJ1-5; D gene unclear. CDR1 is LNHDA, CDR2 SQIVND, per germline (reference sequence). The germline V and J ends were trimmed by 9 bases and 3 bases, with 15 bases remaining between them. This CDR3 comprises 14 residues. CDR3 protein: CASKTTGVNQPQHF. The CDR3 DNA is TGTGCCAGCAAGACGACCGGGGTCAATCAGCCCCAGCATTTT. Supplemented by reference TRBV19 and TRBJ1-5, the full variable domain reads DGGITQSPKYLFRKEGQNVTLSCEQNLNHDAMYWYRQDPGQGLRLIYYSQIVNDFQKGDIAEGYSVSREKKESFPLTVTSAQKNPTAFYLCASKTTGVNQPQHFGDGTRLSIL.

This chain links TRBV18 with TRBJ1-3; no firm D call. The CDR3 has 14 residues. In germline, CDR1 is KGHSH, CDR2 LQKENI. Trimming cost V 0 bases and J 2 bases, with 5 bases left between them. CDR3 in amino acids: CASSPPRPGNTIYF. DNA of the CDR3: TGTGCCAGCTCACCACCGCGCCCTGGAAACACCATATATTTT.

This clone was seen more than once but under ten times. V usage is TRBV13 and J usage is TRBJ2-3; D remains unclear. The CDR3 sequence is 15 residues long. V lost 4 bases and J 0 bases, leaving 11 bases between the germline ends. Germline-derived CDR1 and CDR2 are PRHDT and FYEKMQ (reference sequence). The chain's CDR3 is CASSYVLESTDTQYF. CDR3 DNA: TGTGCCAGCAGCTATGTGTTGGAGAGCACAGATACGCAGTATTTT.

The V gene is TRBV24-1, the J gene TRBJ2-7; 9 bases agree with TRBD1. This CDR3 has 15 residues. V shed 9 bases, J shed 4 bases, and the junction held 12 bases outside the gene matches. The germline gives CDR1 KGHDR, CDR2 SFDVKD. CDR3 protein: CATGTQTGTGYEQYF. Here the CDR3 DNA reads TGTGCCACCGGCACCCAAACCGGGACAGGGTACGAGCAGTACTTC.

This chain uses TRBV9 with TRBJ1-1; weak D call: TRBD1 (5 bases). Trimming left V 0 bases short and J 6 bases short, with 9 bases between. The V gene's germline CDR1 is SGDLS and CDR2 YYNGEE. This CDR3 is 13 amino acids long. The CDR3 bases are TGTGCCAGCAGCGTAGGCAGGGAGGCTGAAGCTTTCTTT. Protein sequence: CASSVGREAEAFF. The whole variable domain, remainder taken from reference TRBV9 and TRBJ1-1, is DSGVTQTPKHLITATGQRVTLRCSPRSGDLSVYWYQQSLDQGLQFLIQYYNGEERAKGNILERFSAQQFPDLHSELNLSSLELGDSALYFCASSVGREAEAFFGQGTRLTVV.

CDR3 sequence: CAWSGGRNSSRYGYTF. The DNA for the CDR3 is TGTGCCTGGAGTGGAGGGAGGAACAGCAGCCGGTATGGCTACACCTTC. The chain has TRBV30 and TRBJ1-2; no firm D call. CDR3 length: 16 residues. The ends were cut back, 1 base at V and 5 bases at J, with 20 bases in the middle. Germline V gene lookup returns CDR1 GTSNPN and CDR2 SVGIG (reference sequence).

The V and J genes are TRBV15 and TRBJ1-1; unclear D gene. CDR1 is LNHNV, CDR2 YYDKDF, per germline (reference sequence). The CDR3 spans 14 residues. V lost 2 bases, J lost 5 bases, and 12 bases lay in between. The CDR3 DNA reads as TGTGCCACCAGCAGAAATAGACACGGAACTGAAGCTTTCTTT. This gives the protein CATSRNRHGTEAFF.

The chain combines TRBV19 with TRBJ1-4; TRBD1 matches 7 bases. Germline V lookup: CDR1 LNHDA, CDR2 SQIVND (reference sequence). The CDR3 spans 14 residues. Trimming removed 6 bases from V and 0 bases from J; junction bases left unmatched: 1. The CDR3: CASSGTATNEKLFF. The CDR3 DNA is TGTGCCAGTAGCGGGACAGCAACTAATGAAAAACTGTTTTTT.

The V call is TRBV11-2, the J call TRBJ2-7, with D tentatively TRBD2 (5 bases). The germline V gene encodes CDR1 SGHAT and CDR2 FQNNGV. This CDR3 contains 14 residues. The germline V and J ends were trimmed by 1 base and 6 bases, with 13 bases remaining between them. The CDR3, as DNA: TGTGCCAGCAGCTTAGTTTGGGCGCGGGTCGAGCAGTACTTC. This encodes CASSLVWARVEQYF. Looking up the rest from reference TRBV11-2 and TRBJ2-7 gives the full variable domain: EAGVAQSPRYKIIEKRQSVAFWCNPISGHATLYWYQQILGQGPKLLIQFQNNGVVDDSQLPKDRFSAERLKGVDSTLKIQPAKLEDSAVYLCASSLVWARVEQYFGPGTRLTVT.

The chain carries TRBV5-1 and TRBJ1-2, with 8 bases identical to TRBD1. CDR3 length equals 17 residues. With 3 bases clipped from V and 0 bases from J, the junction kept 10 bases outside the gene matches. CDR1 and CDR2 from the germline V gene are SGHRS and YFSETQ. For the CDR3, the DNA is TGCGCCAGCAGCTCTGGGACAGGTGGAGGCCCTAACTATGGCTACACCTTC. It encodes CASSSGTGGGPNYGYTF.

V is TRBV5-1 and J is TRBJ1-1; 9 nucleotides agree with TRBD1. V lost 3 bases and J lost 5; bases outside the gene matches: 5. The germline V gene has CDR1 SGHRS and CDR2 YFSETQ. The CDR3 is 14 residues long. CDR3 DNA: TGCGCCAGCAGCTGGGGACAGGGAATAACTGAAGCTTTCTTT. As protein: CASSWGQGITEAFF.

V and J are TRBV19 and TRBJ1-2; TRBD1 might be the D (5 bases). Between the trimmed V and J ends, which lost 5 bases and 5 bases, there was a span of 12 bases. Germline loops: CDR1 LNHDA, CDR2 SQIVND (reference sequence). There are 13 residues in the CDR3. As DNA, the CDR3 is TGTGCCAGTAGTGCCTACCAGGGTTATGGCTACACCTTC. Protein sequence: CASSAYQGYGYTF.

The V and J genes are TRBV5-6 and TRBJ2-5; TRBD2 is a possible D gene (5 bases). V lost 5 bases to trimming and J lost 5 bases, with 13 bases between them. Germline assignment: CDR1 SGHDT and CDR2 YYEEEE. The CDR3 sequence is 13 residues long. Here the CDR3 DNA reads TGTGCCAGCAGAGACTACCCGCGGGAGACCCAGTACTTC. Its translation: CASRDYPRETQYF.

This chain connects TRBV27 to TRBJ1-5; D not resolved. The CDR3 has 13 amino acids. Germline CDR1 MNHEY, CDR2 SMNVEV (reference sequence). V lost 4 bases and J 6 bases, leaving 10 bases between the germline ends. The CDR3 is CASSSGVSQPQHF. Here the CDR3 DNA reads TGTGCCAGCAGTTCCGGGGTTAGTCAGCCCCAGCATTTT.